The clone carrying this T cell receptor (beta chain) was seen only once. The assay was immunoSEQ multiplex PCR, and TCRdb's table has in-frame clones only and misses some. The sample contains more than 80,000 clones, approximately 94% of which appear only once. Autoimmune disease history or systemic immunosuppression was exclusionary. This entry belongs to a study of OX40 agonist ivuxolimab in advanced cancers. Study in general: Patients enrolled in dose escalation were diagnosed with hepatocellular carcinoma, melanoma, renal cell or head and neck cancer.

J lost 3 bases, V lost 6 bases, and 3 bases had no gene match. Germline values: CDR1 SGHVS, CDR2 FQNEAQ. The CDR3 length is 14 residues. This receptor was obtained from an adult with an advanced solid tumor such as melanoma, head and neck, liver or kidney cancer. This chain links TRBV7-8 with TRBJ2-7; 12 bases agree with TRBD2. Material: CD4+ or CD8+ T cells sorted from blood, obtained in a trial of the OX40 agonist ivuxolimab. CDR3 sequence reads: CASRMTSGGYEQYF. CDR3 DNA sequence: TGTGCCAGCAGAATGACTAGCGGGGGCTACGAGCAGTACTTC.